This T cell receptor beta chain was captured by sequencing in a study of cytomegalovirus exposure and HLA in healthy donors. Background on the study: Per a later analysis, the approximately 690 first-cohort and 95 to 150 validation repertoires shared one platform. Study results and limitations: Investigators reported 150 to 200 TCR beta chains as tied to cytomegalovirus. The TCR clusters that emerged in the first cohort tended, a later analysis found, to co-occur in the 120 or so validation repertoires. The dataset shows that most TCR sequences were rare, while some public TCRs occurred in many donors.

Clones were read by immunoSEQ multiplex PCR, and TCRdb kept only the in-frame ones, dropping some. The data contain 150,000 to 200,000 clones, about 90% of them singletons. Remarks on this clone: Its cognate antigen is unknown.

V shed 5 bases, J shed 0 bases, and the junction held 10 bases outside the gene matches. This CDR3 comprises 18 residues. Germline loops: CDR1 SEHNR, CDR2 FQNEAQ (reference sequence). The TCR originated in a woman aged 25 to 45 in good health and CMV-seronegative. The chain has TRBV7-9 and TRBJ2-3, with 11 bases matching TRBD2. Input material: PBMCs. CDR3 loop: CASSHVGTSGFSTDTQYF. The CDR3 DNA follows: TGTGCCAGCAGCCACGTCGGGACTAGCGGATTTAGCACAGATACGCAGTATTTT.